These 8 T cell receptor beta chains originate from one sample sequenced in a study of blood T cell repertoires in COVID-19. The assay was immunoSEQ multiplex PCR, and TCRdb's table has in-frame clones only and misses some. Of 85,000 to 95,000 clones detected, around 72% appear once; the ten largest clones hold roughly an eighth. The sequenced sample was peripheral blood. These receptors all come from a woman over 75 with acute or convalescent COVID-19.

This clone was seen only a few times. The chain joins TRBV30 to TRBJ2-7; TRBD1 matches 9 bases. This CDR3 has 13 amino acids. CDR1 is GTSNPN and CDR2 is SVGIG in the germline V gene (reference sequence). V was clipped by 2 bases and J by 5 bases; unmatched bases: 4. The CDR3 is CAWSFGQGNEQYF. The CDR3 DNA follows: TGTGCCTGGAGTTTCGGACAGGGGAACGAGCAGTACTTC.

The V and J genes are TRBV7-2 and TRBJ1-1, with a tentative D call TRBD1 (6 bases). CDR3 length: 13 amino acids. The ends were cut back, 4 bases at V and 1 base at J, with 7 bases in the middle. The germline CDR1 and CDR2 sequences are SGHTA and FQGNSA. The CDR3 sequence is CASSWGQNTEAFF. CDR3 coding DNA: TGTGCCAGCAGCTGGGGACAGAACACTGAAGCTTTCTTT.

This chain joins TRBV27 and TRBJ2-3, with 7 positions matching TRBD1. This CDR3 region has 15 residues. The V and J ends lost 6 bases and 0 bases, in that order; junction bases with no gene match: 6. Germline CDR1 is MNHEY and CDR2 is SMNVEV (reference sequence). For the CDR3, the DNA is TGTGCCAGCAGGCGACAGGGTTCTAGCACAGATACGCAGTATTTT. Translating gives CASRRQGSSTDTQYF.

The chain employs TRBV12-3 or TRBV12-4 and TRBJ2-5; 7 bases line up with TRBD2. The V and J ends lost 2 bases and 5 bases, in that order; junction bases with no gene match: 2. This CDR3 contains 13 residues. The CDR3 region has the DNA TGTGCCAGCAGTTTAAGTAGCGGGGAGACCCAGTACTTC. Its protein product is CASSLSSGETQYF.

The chain has TRBV19 and TRBJ2-7, with 10 bases fitting TRBD2. CDR1 and CDR2 from the germline V gene are LNHDA and SQIVND (reference sequence). J lost 3 bases, V lost 6 bases, and 2 bases had no gene match. The CDR3 totals 13 residues. DNA for the CDR3: TGTGCCAGTAGCGAGCGGGGGGGCTACGAGCAGTACTTC. Its protein product is CASSERGGYEQYF. Combining the CDR3 with reference TRBV19 and TRBJ2-7 gives the whole variable domain DGGITQSPKYLFRKEGQNVTLSCEQNLNHDAMYWYRQDPGQGLRLIYYSQIVNDFQKGDIAEGYSVSREKKESFPLTVTSAQKNPTAFYLCASSERGGYEQYFGPGTRLTVT.

The rearrangement joins TRBV5-6 to TRBJ2-7; 10 nucleotides agree with TRBD1. The CDR3 covers 17 residues. Per the germline V gene, CDR1 is SGHDT and CDR2 is YYEEEE. The V segment lost 2 bases and the J segment 2 bases; nucleotides outside the gene matches: 10. The CDR3 DNA follows: TGTGCCAGCAGCTTATTAAAGGGACAGGGGCGAGCCTACGAGCAGTACTTC. Its protein is CASSLLKGQGRAYEQYF.

This chain joins TRBV2 and TRBJ2-1; 13 positions match TRBD2. In germline, CDR1 is SNHLY, CDR2 FYNNEI. Trimming cost V 7 bases and J 0 bases; bases outside gene matches: 15. This CDR3 has 20 amino acids. This CDR3 reads CASTASGLAGVRGSYNEQFF. The CDR3, as DNA: TGTGCCAGCACGGCCTCAGGACTAGCGGGGGTAAGGGGCTCCTACAATGAGCAGTTCTTC. The full variable domain, in which reference TRBV2 and TRBJ2-1 provide the parts outside the CDR3, is EPEVTQTPSHQVTQMGQEVILRCVPISNHLYFYWYRQILGQKVEFLVSFYNNEISEKSEIFDDQFSVERPDGSNFTLKIRSTKLEDSAMYFCASTASGLAGVRGSYNEQFFGPGTRLTVL.

A single count supports this clone. The chain carries TRBV29-1 and TRBJ2-3, with 8 bases aligning to TRBD1. Trimming at V came to 7 bases and at J to 7 bases, leaving 7 bases not matched to a gene. The germline CDR1 and CDR2 sequences are SQVTM and ANQGSEA. The length of the CDR3 is 12 residues. In nucleotides, the CDR3 is TGCAGCGGGGGGGACAGGCGATATACGCAGTATTTT. Amino acids: CSGGDRRYTQYF.